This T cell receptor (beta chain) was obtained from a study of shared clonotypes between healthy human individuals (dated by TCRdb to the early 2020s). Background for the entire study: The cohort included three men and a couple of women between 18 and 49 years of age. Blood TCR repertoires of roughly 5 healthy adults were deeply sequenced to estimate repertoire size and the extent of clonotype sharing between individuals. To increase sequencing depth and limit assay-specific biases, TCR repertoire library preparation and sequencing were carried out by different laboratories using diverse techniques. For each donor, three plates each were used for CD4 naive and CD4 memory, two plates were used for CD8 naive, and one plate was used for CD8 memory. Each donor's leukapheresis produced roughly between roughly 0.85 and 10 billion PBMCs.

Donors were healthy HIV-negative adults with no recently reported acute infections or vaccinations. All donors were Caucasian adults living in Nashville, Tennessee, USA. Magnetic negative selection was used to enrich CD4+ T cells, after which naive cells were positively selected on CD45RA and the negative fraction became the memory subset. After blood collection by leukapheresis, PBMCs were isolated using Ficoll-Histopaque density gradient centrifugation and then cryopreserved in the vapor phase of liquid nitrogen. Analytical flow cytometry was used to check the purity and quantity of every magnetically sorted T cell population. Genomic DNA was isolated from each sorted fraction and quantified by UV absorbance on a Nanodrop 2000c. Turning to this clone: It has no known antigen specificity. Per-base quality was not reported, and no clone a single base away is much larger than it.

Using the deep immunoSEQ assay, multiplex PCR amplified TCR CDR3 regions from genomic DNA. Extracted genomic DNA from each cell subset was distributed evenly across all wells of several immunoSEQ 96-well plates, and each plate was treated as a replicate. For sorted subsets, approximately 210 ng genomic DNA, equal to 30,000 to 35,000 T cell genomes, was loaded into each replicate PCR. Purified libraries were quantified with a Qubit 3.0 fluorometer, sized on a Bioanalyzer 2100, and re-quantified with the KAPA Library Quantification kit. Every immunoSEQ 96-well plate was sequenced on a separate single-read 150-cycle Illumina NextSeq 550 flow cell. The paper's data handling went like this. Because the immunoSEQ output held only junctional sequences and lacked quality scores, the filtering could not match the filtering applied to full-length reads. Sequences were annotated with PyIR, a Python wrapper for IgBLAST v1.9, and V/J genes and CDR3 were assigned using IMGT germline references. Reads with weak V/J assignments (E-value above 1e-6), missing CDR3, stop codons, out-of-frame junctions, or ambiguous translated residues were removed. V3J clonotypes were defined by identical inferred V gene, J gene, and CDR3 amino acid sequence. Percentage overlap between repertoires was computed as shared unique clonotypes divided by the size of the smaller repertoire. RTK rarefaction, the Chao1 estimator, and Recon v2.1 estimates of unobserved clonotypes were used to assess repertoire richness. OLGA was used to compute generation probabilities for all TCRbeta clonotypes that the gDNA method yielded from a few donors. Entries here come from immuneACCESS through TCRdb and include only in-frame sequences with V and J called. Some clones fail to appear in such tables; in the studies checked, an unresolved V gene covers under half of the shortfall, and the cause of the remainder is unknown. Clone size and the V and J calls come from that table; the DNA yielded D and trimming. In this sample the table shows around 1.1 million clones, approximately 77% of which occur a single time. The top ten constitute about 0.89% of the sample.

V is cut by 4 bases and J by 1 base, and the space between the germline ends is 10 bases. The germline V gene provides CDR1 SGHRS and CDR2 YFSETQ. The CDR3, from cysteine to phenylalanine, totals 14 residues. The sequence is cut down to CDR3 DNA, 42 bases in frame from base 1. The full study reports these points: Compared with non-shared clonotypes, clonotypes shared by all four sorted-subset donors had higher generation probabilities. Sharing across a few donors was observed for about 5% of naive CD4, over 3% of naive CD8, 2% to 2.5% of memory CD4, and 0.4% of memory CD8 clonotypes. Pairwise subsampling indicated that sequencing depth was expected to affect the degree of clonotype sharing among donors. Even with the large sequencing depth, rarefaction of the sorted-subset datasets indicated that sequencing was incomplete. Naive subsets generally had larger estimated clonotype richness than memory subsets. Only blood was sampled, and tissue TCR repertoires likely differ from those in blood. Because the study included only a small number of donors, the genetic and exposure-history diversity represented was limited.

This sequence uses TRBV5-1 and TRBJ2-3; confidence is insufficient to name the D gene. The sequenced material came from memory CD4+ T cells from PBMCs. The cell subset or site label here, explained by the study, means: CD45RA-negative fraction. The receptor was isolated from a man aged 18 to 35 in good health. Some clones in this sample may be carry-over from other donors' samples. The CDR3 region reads CASSPVMRTDTQYF. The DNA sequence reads TGCGCCAGCAGCCCCGTGATGCGCACAGATACGCAGTATTTT.